These 20 T cell receptor beta chains were sequenced from one sample in a study of blood T cell repertoires in COVID-19 (dated by TCRdb to the early 2020s). Libraries came from the immunoSEQ multiplex PCR assay. Entries here come from immuneACCESS through TCRdb and include only in-frame sequences with V and J called. Some clones fail to appear in such tables; in the studies checked, an unresolved V gene covers under half of the shortfall, and the cause of the remainder is unknown. This sample holds approximately 350,000 clones; 89% were observed only once. About 3% of the sample goes to the ten largest clones. Source material: peripheral blood. These receptors originate from a woman between 25 and 40 years old with COVID-19, enrolled during active disease.

This rearrangement joins TRBV12-2 to TRBJ2-2; the DNA was not used to check the table's D call, TRBD2. TRBV12-2 is a known pseudogene. The CDR3 extends over 17 amino acids. DNA for the CDR3: TGTGCAAGTCGCCGCCCCTCTAGCGGGAGGGTTACCGGGGAGCTGTTTTTT. Translated, it gives CASRRPSSGRVTGELFF.

This clone has more than one count but fewer than ten. V gene TRBV18 combines with J gene TRBJ2-5, with 7 positions matching TRBD1. The CDR3 contains 14 residues. The ends lost 4 bases at V and 2 bases at J; junction bases unmatched: 4. Germline V gene sequence: CDR1 KGHSH, CDR2 LQKENI. Here the CDR3 reads CASSRRGQQETQYF. As DNA, the CDR3 is TGTGCCAGCTCACGACGGGGACAGCAAGAGACCCAGTACTTC.

This clone was picked up a small number of times. The chain combines TRBV20-1 with TRBJ1-1; D is uncertain. The CDR3 totals 11 residues. V was pared by 2 bases and J by 3 bases, with 4 bases between. Germline V lookup: CDR1 DFQATT, CDR2 SNEGSKA (reference sequence). The CDR3 DNA is TGCAGTGCTAGACAGTACACTGAAGCTTTCTTT. Its protein product is CSARQYTEAFF.

The chain is built from TRBV6-5 and TRBJ1-4; the D is unclear. This CDR3 comprises 14 residues. Trimming shortened V by 6 bases and J by 0 bases, and 8 bases separated the two germline ends. Germline CDR1 reads MNHEY; CDR2 reads SVGAGI. This CDR3 reads CASSEIATNEKLFF. The CDR3 region has the DNA TGTGCCAGCAGCGAGATAGCAACTAATGAAAAACTGTTTTTT.

The rearrangement links TRBV3-1 (or the pseudogene TRBV3-2) to TRBJ2-3; a possible D gene is TRBD1 (6 bases). CDR3 length: 16 amino acids. Germline V gene data show CDR1 as LGHDT and CDR2 as YNNKEL (reference sequence). V was clipped by 3 bases and J by 0 bases, with 13 bases between them. CDR3 protein: CASSQQTGGSTDTQYF. The CDR3 DNA sequence: TGTGCCAGCAGCCAGCAGACAGGAGGAAGCACAGATACGCAGTATTTT.

V is TRBV11-2 and J is TRBJ2-2; TRBD2 agrees at 15 bases. Per germline, CDR1 SGHAT and CDR2 FQNNGV. V shed 3 bases, J shed 2 bases, and the junction held 4 bases outside the gene matches. The CDR3 is 18 residues long. CDR3 loop: CASSFGTSGGTNTGELFF. The CDR3 DNA sequence: TGTGCCAGCAGCTTCGGGACTAGCGGGGGGACAAACACCGGGGAGCTGTTTTTT.

CDR3: CASNYPDRSYTF. CDR3 nucleotides: TGTGCCAGCAACTATCCGGACAGGAGCTACACCTTC. The rearrangement uses TRBV28 and TRBJ1-2, with 7 nucleotides matching TRBD1. This CDR3 comprises 12 residues. Germline values: CDR1 MDHEN, CDR2 SYDVKM. Trimming removed 7 bases from V and 9 bases from J; junction bases left unmatched: 8.

V gene TRBV7-8 combines with J gene TRBJ2-7; TRBD1 matches at 7 bases. The CDR3 spans 15 residues. The germline gives CDR1 SGHVS, CDR2 FQNEAQ. Trimming cost V 6 bases and J 2 bases; bases outside gene matches: 10. CDR3 DNA: TGTGCCAGCAGGCTGAAGAGTGGACAGGCCTACGAGCAGTACTTC. Its translation is CASRLKSGQAYEQYF.

V gene TRBV6-1 combines with J gene TRBJ1-5, with 7 bases fitting TRBD1. From germline, CDR1 is MNHNS and CDR2 SASEGT. V lost 6 bases and J lost 6; bases outside the gene matches: 8. The CDR3 spans 14 residues. The DNA of the CDR3 is TGTGCCAGCAGCTCGACAGGGTACGGTCAGCCCCAGCATTTT. It specifies CASSSTGYGQPQHF.

The V and J genes are TRBV9 and TRBJ1-1; 8 bases fit TRBD1. The germline V gene encodes CDR1 SGDLS and CDR2 YYNGEE. The CDR3 is made up of 12 amino acids. V shed 5 bases and J 6 bases; nucleotides not matched to a gene: 3. CDR3 sequence reads: CASSGQGPEAFF. The CDR3 region has the DNA TGTGCCAGCAGTGGACAGGGACCTGAAGCTTTCTTT.

CDR3 amino acids: CASSEVGTTYYGYTF. The CDR3, as DNA: TGTGCCAGCAGTGAAGTGGGGACAACCTACTATGGCTACACCTTC. The V call is TRBV6-1, the J call TRBJ1-2; the D gene is possibly TRBD1 (6 bases). Germline V gene data show CDR1 as MNHNS and CDR2 as SASEGT. Trimming removed 1 base at V and 3 bases at J, with 12 bases between. The CDR3 totals 15 residues.

This sequence joins TRBV4-3 and TRBJ2-3, with D possibly matching TRBD2 (5 bases). CDR1 is LGHNA and CDR2 is YSLEER in the germline V gene. This CDR3 region has 14 residues. V was pared by 1 base and J by 2 bases, with 7 bases between. The CDR3 spells CASSQGTFTDTQYF. CDR3 nucleotide sequence: TGCGCCAGCAGCCAAGGGACTTTCACAGATACGCAGTATTTT.

This clone turned up a few times. The gene calls are TRBV27 and TRBJ2-7, with D uncertain. The germline V gene has CDR1 MNHEY and CDR2 SMNVEV (reference sequence). The CDR3 covers 14 residues. V shed 5 bases and J shed 4 bases, with 15 bases lying between them. The CDR3 loop reads CASSPWQDYYEQYF. The CDR3 region has the DNA TGTGCCAGCAGTCCGTGGCAGGATTATTACGAGCAGTACTTC.

The genes are TRBV10-3 and TRBJ1-1; no clear D. Germline assignment: CDR1 ENHRY and CDR2 SYGVKD. Trimming took 10 bases from V and 1 from J, leaving 13 bases between them. CDR3 size: 13 residues. In nucleotides, the CDR3 is TGTGCCAGCGGAGACGGAAAGAACACTGAAGCTTTCTTT. It is translated as CASGDGKNTEAFF.

In its sample, this clone was seen a few times. The rearrangement joins TRBV29-1 to TRBJ1-1; 7 bases match TRBD1. Germline-derived CDR1 and CDR2 are SQVTM and ANQGSEA. This CDR3 contains 12 residues. V lost 1 base to trimming and J lost 4 bases; unmatched junction nucleotides: 0. Written as DNA, the CDR3 is TGCAGCGTTGAAGCAGGGGGCACTGAAGCTTTCTTT. Protein sequence: CSVEAGGTEAFF.

The chain recombines TRBV29-1 with TRBJ2-2; the D gene is possibly TRBD1 (6 bases). The V end was cut by 7 bases, the J end by 1 base, with 13 bases between. CDR1 SQVTM and CDR2 ANQGSEA come from the germline V gene. The CDR3 sequence is 14 residues long. The CDR3 sequence: CSGQTGLNTGELFF. In DNA form, the CDR3 reads TGCAGCGGCCAGACAGGATTGAACACCGGGGAGCTGTTTTTT.

This chain connects TRBV15 to TRBJ1-2, with 7 bases identical to TRBD1. The CDR3 is 16 amino acids. V lost 0 bases to trimming and J lost 2 bases; unmatched junction nucleotides: 6. CDR1 is LNHNV, CDR2 YYDKDF, per germline (reference sequence). The CDR3 coding sequence is TGTGCCACCAGCAGAGATAAGGTGACAGGGAACTATGGCTACACCTTC. This sequence encodes CATSRDKVTGNYGYTF.

This chain links TRBV24-1 with TRBJ2-1, with 10 bases identical to TRBD1. The CDR3 spans 16 residues. With V trimmed by 3 bases and J by 2 bases, 3 bases remained unmatched. CDR1 is KGHDR, CDR2 SFDVKD, per germline. CDR3 coding DNA: TGTGCCACCAGTGATGCCGGGACAGGGGCCTACAATGAGCAGTTCTTC. Translation: CATSDAGTGAYNEQFF.

This chain uses TRBV5-1 with TRBJ2-3, with 12 bases aligning to TRBD2. Germline V lookup: CDR1 SGHRS, CDR2 YFSETQ. The CDR3 is 17 amino acids. V trimming: 4 bases; J trimming: 2 bases; junction bases outside the gene matches: 8. CDR3 in DNA: TGCGCCAGCAGCCGAGTGCTAGCGGGGGGGTTCACAGATACGCAGTATTTT. Residues: CASSRVLAGGFTDTQYF.

At least ten counts were recorded for this clone. The genes are TRBV6-5 and TRBJ1-1, with D hard to call. The CDR3 is 13 residues long. Germline CDR1 and CDR2: MNHEY and SVGAGI. Between the trimmed V and J ends, which lost 5 bases and 0 bases, there was a span of 7 bases. CDR3: CASSTTLNTEAFF. Here the CDR3 DNA reads TGTGCCAGCAGTACGACACTGAACACTGAAGCTTTCTTT.